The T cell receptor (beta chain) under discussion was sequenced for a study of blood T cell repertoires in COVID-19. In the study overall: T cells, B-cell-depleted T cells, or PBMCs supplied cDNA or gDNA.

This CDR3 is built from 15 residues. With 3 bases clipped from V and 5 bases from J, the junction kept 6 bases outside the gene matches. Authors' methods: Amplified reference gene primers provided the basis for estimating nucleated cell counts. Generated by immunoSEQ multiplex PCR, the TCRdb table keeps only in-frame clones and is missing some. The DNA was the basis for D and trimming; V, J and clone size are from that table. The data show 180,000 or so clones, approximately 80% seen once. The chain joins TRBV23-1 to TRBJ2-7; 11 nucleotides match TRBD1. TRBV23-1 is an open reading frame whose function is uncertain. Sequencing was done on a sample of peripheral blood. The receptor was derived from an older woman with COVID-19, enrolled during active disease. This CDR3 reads CASSQGTGGYHEQYV. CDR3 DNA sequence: TGCGCCAGCAGTCAGGGGACAGGGGGTTACCACGAGCAGTACGTC.